A selection of T cell receptor beta chains follows, all from one sample in a study of vaccination effects on CD4 cells after COVID-19. The repertoire was sequenced with immunoSEQ multiplex PCR; TCRdb's copy has only in-frame clones and lacks some. Of under 80,000 clones listed, roughly 73% are singletons. No cognate antigen is known for these TCRs. The sequencing used CD4+ T cells from PBMCs cultured with HCoV-229E spike peptides, collected after COVID-19 vaccination. These receptors all stem from a human donor who received a COVID-19 vaccine. The CDR3 runs from the conserved cysteine through the conserved F or W. A D gene is named only where the DNA matches it firmly.

>TRBV5-1|NA|TRBJ1-2
CASSLAGEGVVGYTF
>TRBV27|NA|TRBJ2-1
CASSLLGPRNEQFF
>TRBV6-1|NA|TRBJ1-2
CASSETSANYGYTF
>TRBV28|NA|TRBJ1-4
CASSSGDPNEKLFF
>TRBV30|TRBD2|TRBJ2-1
CAWSVQRGGHEQFF
>TRBV7-2|NA|TRBJ1-3
CASSLVPRSSGNTIYF
>TRBV9|NA|TRBJ1-2
CASSVDQLGRTNYGYTF
>TRBV7-8|TRBD1|TRBJ1-2
CASSSEKGQGHYGYTF
>TRBV2|NA|TRBJ2-3
CASNLLSSPTDTQYF
>TRBV28|TRBD1|TRBJ1-2
CASSFFAGGGGYTF
>TRBV7-8|NA|TRBJ1-5
CASSPLPGTLGSNQPQHF
>TRBV30|NA|TRBJ2-3
CAWSDDLYTDTQYF
>TRBV10-3|TRBD1|TRBJ2-1
CAISEDRDQRSEQFF
>TRBV4-1|NA|TRBJ2-1
CASSRPGARGYNEQFF
>TRBV15|NA|TRBJ1-5
CATSRKGGGQPQHF
>TRBV2|NA|TRBJ1-6
CASSENGSYNSPLHF
>TRBV5-1|NA|TRBJ1-6
CASSLFQSSYNSPLHF
>TRBV6-6|NA|TRBJ2-3
CASSYPGARDTQYF
>TRBV5-5|NA|TRBJ1-1
CASTPHAGGTEAFF
>TRBV14|NA|TRBJ1-6
CASSQEGTAVSPLHF
>TRBV27|TRBD2|TRBJ2-1
CASSLSSGGNEQFF
>TRBV24-1|TRBD1|TRBJ1-1
CATSDHPTGTGFSNTEAFF
>TRBV12-3/TRBV12-4|NA|TRBJ1-2
CASSSRAGTYTF
>TRBV9|NA|TRBJ1-2
CASSVGVNYGYTF
>TRBV7-2|NA|TRBJ1-2
CASSLTRDNYGYTF
>TRBV9|NA|TRBJ2-2
CASSDTGTQTGELFF
>TRBV7-2|NA|TRBJ2-3
CASSFYLNTDTQYF
>TRBV7-3|NA|TRBJ1-1
CASSLTYGDIAFF
>TRBV5-5|NA|TRBJ1-5
CASSLYRSQPQHF
>TRBV4-1|NA|TRBJ1-2
CASSHQGRGKDYGYTF
>TRBV19|NA|TRBJ2-1
CASSRQSSYNEQFF
>TRBV15|TRBD1|TRBJ1-5
CATSRRKSGQGAYQPQHF
>TRBV9|NA|TRBJ2-3
CASSAISTDTQYF
>TRBV9|TRBD1|TRBJ1-2
CASSVGAGGYYGYTF